Shown below are 29 T cell receptor beta chains from a single sample sequenced in a study of OX40 agonist ivuxolimab in advanced cancers. Clones were read by immunoSEQ multiplex PCR, and TCRdb kept only the in-frame ones, dropping some. Among approximately 80,000 clones, under 85% were seen once, and the ten largest hold 3% to 4.5%. The material sequenced was CD4+ or CD8+ T cells sorted from blood, taken in a trial of the OX40 agonist ivuxolimab. All receptors derive from an adult with an advanced solid tumor such as melanoma, head and neck, liver or kidney cancer.

The V and J genes are TRBV6-1 and TRBJ2-1, with 7 bases fitting TRBD2. CDR1 is MNHNS, CDR2 SASEGT, per germline. With V trimmed by 2 bases and J by 16 bases, 8 bases remained unmatched. The CDR3 spans 12 residues. This CDR3 is CASSESGGSLFF. DNA of the CDR3: TGTGCCAGCAGTGAAAGCGGCGGGAGTTTATTCTTC.

The rearrangement joins TRBV11-2 to TRBJ1-4; the match to TRBD1 covers 7 bases. Per germline, CDR1 SGHAT and CDR2 FQNNGV. The CDR3 is made up of 17 amino acids. Trimming at V came to 0 bases and at J to 1 base, leaving 5 bases not matched to a gene. This CDR3 is CASSLETGRGTNEKLFF. The DNA for the CDR3 is TGTGCCAGCAGCTTAGAGACAGGGCGTGGAACTAATGAAAAACTGTTTTTT.

CDR3 loop: CASSYSTEQYF. The CDR3 DNA is TGTGCCAGCAGTTACTCGACCGAGCAGTACTTC. The genes are TRBV6-6 and TRBJ2-7, with no clear D. The CDR3 covers 11 residues. V was trimmed by 0 bases and J by 6 bases, leaving 3 bases between them. CDR1 is MNHNY and CDR2 is SVGAGI in the germline V gene (reference sequence).

This rearrangement joins TRBV18 to TRBJ1-3; D gene ambiguous. This CDR3 is built from 13 residues. CDR1 is KGHSH and CDR2 is LQKENI in the germline V gene. V was clipped by 2 bases and J by 5 bases, with 7 bases between them. The CDR3 here is CASSPDIRNTIYF. CDR3 bases: TGTGCCAGCTCACCAGACATAAGAAACACCATATATTTT.

This clone has a single count. The chain joins TRBV7-9 to TRBJ1-3; D ambiguous. Germline V gene lookup returns CDR1 SEHNR and CDR2 FQNEAQ (reference sequence). V was shortened by 4 bases and J by 4 bases, with 5 bases between the two germline ends. CDR3 length: 12 amino acids. The CDR3 reads CASSSLGNTIYF. Written as DNA, the CDR3 is TGTGCCAGCAGCTCCCTAGGAAACACCATATATTTT.

The chain carries TRBV6-1 and TRBJ2-2, with a weak D call TRBD1 (5 bases). Germline CDR1 reads MNHNS; CDR2 reads SASEGT. Trimming removed 7 bases at V and 7 bases at J, with 16 bases between. This CDR3 contains 14 residues. The CDR3 here is CASKLFLGDGELFF. The DNA of the CDR3 is TGTGCCAGCAAGCTTTTTCTAGGGGACGGGGAGCTGTTTTTT.

V gene TRBV7-9 combines with J gene TRBJ2-7; 13 positions agree with TRBD2. This CDR3 has 14 residues. The germline CDR1 and CDR2 sequences are SEHNR and FQNEAQ (reference sequence). Losses at the gene ends were 5 bases for V and 7 bases for J; bases not matched to a gene: 5. CDR3 nucleotides: TGTGCCAGCAGCCCGGGACTAGCGGGACATGAGCAGTACTTC. It is translated as CASSPGLAGHEQYF.

The J gene is TRBJ2-2, the V gene TRBV5-4; 13 bases line up with TRBD2. The CDR3 has 16 amino acids. Germline assignment: CDR1 SGHNT and CDR2 YYREEE (reference sequence). V shed 0 bases, J shed 6 bases, and the junction held 2 bases outside the gene matches. CDR3 nucleotides: TGTGCCAGCAGCTTGGAACTAGCGGGAGGGCCCGGGGAGCTGTTTTTT. It codes for CASSLELAGGPGELFF.

Only a few counts were recorded for this clone. J is TRBJ1-3 and V is TRBV2, with D tentatively TRBD1 (5 bases). The germline gives CDR1 SNHLY, CDR2 FYNNEI. This CDR3 spans 16 amino acids. V was shortened by 3 bases and J by 2 bases, with 14 bases between the two germline ends. CDR3 sequence: CASSEILGEPGNTIYF. CDR3 DNA sequence: TGTGCCAGCAGTGAGATTTTGGGGGAACCTGGAAACACCATATATTTT.

The chain carries TRBV28 and TRBJ2-7, with D perhaps assigned TRBD1 or TRBD2 (6 bases each). The CDR3 has 13 residues. The germline CDR1 and CDR2 sequences are MDHEN and SYDVKM. The V and J ends lost 7 bases and 1 base respectively, with 11 bases between them. The CDR3 DNA reads as TGTGCCAGCACCCCGGGGGCTTCCTACGAGCAGTACTTC. Residues: CASTPGASYEQYF.

The chain is built from TRBV4-1 and TRBJ2-7; D is uncertain. CDR1 is MGHRA and CDR2 is YSYEKL in the germline V gene. V lost 4 bases, J lost 5 bases, and 21 bases lay in between. The CDR3 is 16 residues long. The chain's CDR3 is CASSPNPRVIGNEQYF. In DNA, the CDR3 is TGCGCCAGCAGCCCTAACCCTAGGGTCATAGGAAACGAGCAGTACTTC.

The chain has TRBV19 and TRBJ2-1; 10 positions agree with TRBD2. The CDR3 spans 14 residues. J was trimmed by 9 bases and V by 6 bases; bases with no gene match: 8. From germline, CDR1 is LNHDA and CDR2 SQIVND (reference sequence). The CDR3 loop reads CASRGPSGSLEQFF. The CDR3 DNA reads TGTGCCAGTAGAGGGCCTAGCGGGAGTCTTGAGCAGTTCTTC.

The CDR3 reads CASSAAGSLNNEQYF. As DNA, the CDR3 is TGTGCCAGCAGTGCAGCGGGATCCCTAAATAACGAGCAGTACTTC. The chain uses TRBV6-1 and TRBJ2-7; 7 bases fit TRBD2. V lost 4 bases and J lost 5; bases outside the gene matches: 11. From germline, CDR1 is MNHNS and CDR2 SASEGT. The CDR3 length is 15 residues.

This chain joins TRBV4-2 and TRBJ2-5; the D is unclear. Germline lookup yields CDR1 LGHNA and CDR2 YNFKEQ. V lost 0 bases and J lost 2, with 7 bases in between. The CDR3 has 14 residues. The CDR3 DNA reads TGTGCCAGCAGCCAAGAACGCCAGCAAGAGACCCAGTACTTC. Its protein is CASSQERQQETQYF.

V usage is TRBV6-6 and J usage is TRBJ1-2, with D maybe TRBD1 (5 bases). The germline V gene has CDR1 MNHNY and CDR2 SVGAGI (reference sequence). This CDR3 is built from 15 residues. The V end lost 7 bases, the J end lost 3 bases, and 18 bases lay between the germline ends. CDR3 loop: CASILESTGDYGYTF. Here the CDR3 DNA reads TGTGCCAGCATTCTTGAGAGTACGGGGGACTATGGCTACACCTTC.

The chain recombines TRBV19 with TRBJ1-1, with 8 bases lining up with TRBD1. Germline V gives CDR1 LNHDA, CDR2 SQIVND (reference sequence). With V trimmed by 7 bases and J by 7 bases, 5 bases remained unmatched. CDR3 size: 12 residues. CDR3 region: CASTDRDYEAFF. The CDR3 DNA is TGTGCCAGTACGGACAGGGATTATGAAGCTTTCTTT.

This chain links TRBV9 with TRBJ2-1, with a tentative D call TRBD1 (6 bases). In germline, CDR1 is SGDLS, CDR2 YYNGEE. The CDR3 length is 14 residues. Trimming stripped 0 bases from V and 5 bases from J, with 9 bases between. The CDR3 protein is CASSVGTVDNEQFF. CDR3 DNA: TGTGCCAGCAGCGTAGGGACAGTCGACAATGAGCAGTTCTTC. The whole variable domain, remainder taken from reference TRBV9 and TRBJ2-1, is DSGVTQTPKHLITATGQRVTLRCSPRSGDLSVYWYQQSLDQGLQFLIQYYNGEERAKGNILERFSAQQFPDLHSELNLSSLELGDSALYFCASSVGTVDNEQFFGPGTRLTVL.

V is TRBV11-3 and J is TRBJ2-5, with TRBD2 identical over 7 bases. CDR3 length: 16 residues. With 1 base clipped from V and 5 bases from J, the junction kept 10 bases outside the gene matches. Germline V gene data show CDR1 as SGHNT and CDR2 as YENEEA. The CDR3 sequence is CASSLAPYGRLETQYF. CDR3 coding DNA: TGTGCCAGCAGCTTAGCCCCCTACGGGAGGCTGGAGACCCAGTACTTC.

The genes are TRBV4-3 and TRBJ2-7; no definite D call. This CDR3 spans 15 amino acids. Per germline, CDR1 LGHNA and CDR2 YSLEER. The V end was cut by 1 base, the J end by 3 bases, with 13 bases between. In DNA form, the CDR3 reads TGCGCCAGCAGCCAAGCACGGTCTGGTGGCTACGAGCAGTACTTC. The encoded protein is CASSQARSGGYEQYF.

The chain has TRBV15 and TRBJ2-7; D call uncertain. This CDR3 comprises 14 residues. Germline CDR1 reads LNHNV; CDR2 reads YYDKDF (reference sequence). V gave up 5 bases and J gave up 6 bases, with 17 bases separating them. CDR3 nucleotide sequence: TGTGCCACCAGCGGGGAAGAAACGGTGTTCGAGCAGTACTTC. It specifies CATSGEETVFEQYF.

This chain links TRBV7-3 with TRBJ2-5; 10 bases are a match to TRBD2. CDR1 is SGHTA, CDR2 FQGTGA, per germline. Unmatched junction bases numbered 4, after V lost 5 bases and J lost 4 bases. The CDR3 has 14 residues. The CDR3 spells CASSRGLARETQYF. The CDR3 nucleotides read TGTGCCAGCAGCCGGGGACTAGCGAGAGAGACCCAGTACTTC.

This sequence joins TRBV7-3 and TRBJ2-1; 13 bases are a match to TRBD2. The V and J ends lost 1 base and 10 bases, in that order; junction bases with no gene match: 7. There are 16 residues in the CDR3. Germline lookup yields CDR1 SGHTA and CDR2 FQGTGA. CDR3 amino acids: CASSLIGTSGDEEQFF. CDR3 DNA: TGTGCCAGCAGCTTAATCGGGACTAGCGGGGATGAAGAGCAGTTCTTC.

This chain connects TRBV27 to TRBJ2-5; 13 positions agree with TRBD2. The CDR3 runs to 17 residues. With V trimmed by 3 bases and J by 5 bases, 9 bases remained unmatched. Germline V lookup: CDR1 MNHEY, CDR2 SMNVEV (reference sequence). DNA of the CDR3: TGTGCCAGCAGTTTCCGAGGACTAGCGGGAGTGGTGGAGACCCAGTACTTC. Translation gives CASSFRGLAGVVETQYF.

The CDR3 sequence is CASSKEAVTGARSYEQYF. CDR3 in DNA: TGTGCCAGCAGCAAAGAGGCGGTTACTGGAGCGAGATCCTACGAGCAGTACTTC. The rearrangement links TRBV21-1 to TRBJ2-5; the D call of TRBD2 is as the table states it, not checked on the DNA. TRBJ2-7 explains the end of the DNA better; the J call may be wrong. TRBV21-1 is a recognized pseudogene. CDR3 length equals 18 residues.

This clone showed up just a few times. This chain connects TRBV11-2 to TRBJ1-4; tentatively, D is TRBD1 (6 bases). The CDR3 extends over 15 amino acids. V dropped 1 base and J dropped 5 bases, with 11 bases sitting between them. From germline, CDR1 is SGHAT and CDR2 FQNNGV. The CDR3 region is CASSLGQARNEKLFF. The CDR3 DNA reads TGTGCCAGCAGCTTAGGACAGGCACGCAATGAAAAACTGTTTTTT.

The gene calls are TRBV2 and TRBJ2-5; D is possibly TRBD2 (5 bases). CDR1 is SNHLY and CDR2 is FYNNEI in the germline V gene. Trimming shortened V by 5 bases and J by 0 bases, and 10 bases separated the two germline ends. This CDR3 comprises 14 residues. CDR3 loop: CASSWVRDQETQYF. The CDR3 DNA follows: TGTGCCAGCAGTTGGGTGAGGGACCAAGAGACCCAGTACTTC.

The rearrangement links TRBV4-1 to TRBJ2-7; 8 nucleotides align to TRBD1. CDR1 MGHRA and CDR2 YSYEKL come from the germline V gene. This CDR3 is built from 15 residues. V dropped 4 bases and J dropped 2; count of bases not matched to a gene: 7. CDR3 DNA sequence: TGCGCCAGCAGCCTGGACAGGGAGAACCCCTACGAGCAGTACTTC. This codes for CASSLDRENPYEQYF.

The chain is built from TRBV28 and TRBJ2-7; D call uncertain. CDR3 size: 13 residues. V lost 5 bases to trimming and J lost 6 bases, with 14 bases between them. Germline CDR1 reads MDHEN; CDR2 reads SYDVKM. The CDR3: CASSPNMAIEQYF. The CDR3 nucleotides read TGTGCCAGCAGTCCCAACATGGCGATCGAGCAGTACTTC.

The V call is TRBV7-6, the J call TRBJ1-2; 7 bases align to TRBD1. J was trimmed by 5 bases and V by 5 bases; bases with no gene match: 5. The CDR3 spans 13 residues. Germline CDR1 and CDR2: SGHVS and FNYEAQ. The CDR3 reads CASSPRTGYGYTF. The CDR3 DNA sequence: TGTGCCAGCAGCCCGCGGACAGGTTATGGCTACACCTTC.